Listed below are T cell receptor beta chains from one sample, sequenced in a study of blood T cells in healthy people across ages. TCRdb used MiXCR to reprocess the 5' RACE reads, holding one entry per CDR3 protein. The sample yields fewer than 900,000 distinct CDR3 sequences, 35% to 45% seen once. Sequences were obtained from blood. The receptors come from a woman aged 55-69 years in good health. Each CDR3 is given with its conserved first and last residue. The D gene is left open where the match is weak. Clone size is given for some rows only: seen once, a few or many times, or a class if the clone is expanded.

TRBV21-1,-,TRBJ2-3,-,TGTGCCAGCAGCAAAGGGACAGAACTTACGCAGTATTTT,CASSKGTELTQYF
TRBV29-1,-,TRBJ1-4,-,TGCAGCGCTGAGGTCGGCAGCACCAATGAAAAACTGTTTTTT,CSAEVGSTNEKLFF
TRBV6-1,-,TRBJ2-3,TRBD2,TGTGCCAGCAGTGCCGGGGGGGGGATGGAGACAGATACGCAGTATTTT,CASSAGGGMETDTQYF
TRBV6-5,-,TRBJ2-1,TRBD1,TGTGCCAGCAGTTACTTAGGGACAGCATACAATGAGCAGTTCTTC,CASSYLGTAYNEQFF
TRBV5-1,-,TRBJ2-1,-,TGCGCCAGCAGCTTTCTACCCACAGGTACTGACAATGAGCAGTTCTTC,CASSFLPTGTDNEQFF
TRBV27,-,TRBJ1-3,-,TGTGCCAGCAGTTTTAGCCCCTACACAGGGAGCTCTGGAAACACCATATATTTT,CASSFSPYTGSSGNTIYF
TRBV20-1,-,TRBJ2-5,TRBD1,TGCAGTGCTAGAGATCCTCGGACAGGGGGGCAGACCCAGTACTTC,CSARDPRTGGQTQYF
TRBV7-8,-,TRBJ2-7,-,TGTGCCAGCAGCTTAGCCCCCGGGAATACATACGAGCAGTACTTC,CASSLAPGNTYEQYF
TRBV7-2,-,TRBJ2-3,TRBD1,TGTGCCAGCAGCTTCCAGGGGGCTGTAGATACGCAGTATTTT,CASSFQGAVDTQYF
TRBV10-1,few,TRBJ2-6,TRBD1,TGCGCCAGCAGTGAAGGGACAGGGTCTGGGGCCAACGTCCTGACTTTC,CASSEGTGSGANVLTF
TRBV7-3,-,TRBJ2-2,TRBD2,TGTGCCAGCAGCTTAGGGGGGGACAACACCGGGGAGCTGTTTTTT,CASSLGGDNTGELFF
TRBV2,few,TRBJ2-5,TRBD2,TGTGCCAGCAGAGCGGGGGCAGGGGAGACCCAGTACTTC,CASRAGAGETQYF
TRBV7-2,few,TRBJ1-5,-,TGTGCCAGCAGCATTGATGAGGGTAGCAATCAGCCCCAGCATTTT,CASSIDEGSNQPQHF
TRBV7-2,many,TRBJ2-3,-,TGTGCCAGCAGCTTAGCCCCGGGGGGCGCAGATACGCAGTATTTT,CASSLAPGGADTQYF
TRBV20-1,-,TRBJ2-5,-,TGCAGTGCTGGCACGAGGGACGGGTGGAGAGAGACCCAGTACTTC,CSAGTRDGWRETQYF
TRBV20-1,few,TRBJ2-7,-,TGCAGTGCTAGGGTAGAAGGACGCTCCTACGAGCAGTACTTC,CSARVEGRSYEQYF
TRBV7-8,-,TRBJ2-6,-,TGTGCCAGCAGCTCCCAGGGCCTTTGGGCCAACGTCCTGACTTTC,CASSSQGLWANVLTF
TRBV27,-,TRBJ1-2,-,TGTGCCAGCAGTTCGGGGAATGACTATGGCTACACCTTC,CASSSGNDYGYTF
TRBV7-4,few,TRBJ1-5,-,TGTGCCAGCAGCCAGAGGGCAGGGTCGGGCCAGCCCCAGCATTTT,CASSQRAGSGQPQHF
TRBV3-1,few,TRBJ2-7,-,TGTGCCAGCAGCCCCCCGGGGGATCCCTACGAGCAGTACTTC,CASSPPGDPYEQYF
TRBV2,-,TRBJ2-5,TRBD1,TGTGCCAGCAGTCGACAGGGTTCCGTAGAGACCCAGTACTTC,CASSRQGSVETQYF
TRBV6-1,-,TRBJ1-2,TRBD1,TGTGCCAGCAGTGAGTCTACAGGGGGCCCCTATGGCTACACCTTC,CASSESTGGPYGYTF
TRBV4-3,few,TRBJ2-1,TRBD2,TGCGCCAGCAGGCTTGCGGGAGGGAACAATGAGCAGTTCTTC,CASRLAGGNNEQFF
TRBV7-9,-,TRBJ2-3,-,TGTGCCAGCAGCTTAGGGACAGACACAGATACGCAGTATTTT,CASSLGTDTDTQYF
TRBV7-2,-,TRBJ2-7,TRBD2,TGTGCCAGCAGCTTAGCCCCGGGACTAAACTACGAGCAGTACTTC,CASSLAPGLNYEQYF